Shown below are 24 T cell receptor beta chains from a single sample sequenced in a study of Graves' ophthalmopathy and Graves' hyperthyroidism. Amplification of TCR beta CDR3 regions used RNA transcripts. First-round RT-PCR employed HTBI primers, with a second-round multiplex PCR after it. TCRdb used MiXCR to reprocess the multiplex PCR reads, holding one entry per CDR3 protein. The data hold 500,000 to 700,000 distinct CDR3 sequences, with approximately 21% observed a single time. Sequenced: peripheral blood. These receptors all come from a young woman with stable Graves' hyperthyroidism. Some clones in this sample may be carry-over from other donors' samples.

This clonotype was counted between two and nine times. The chain is built from TRBV2 and TRBJ2-7; 7 bases are shared with TRBD1. With 3 bases clipped from V and 0 bases from J, the junction kept 5 bases outside the gene matches. This CDR3 is built from 15 residues. The germline gives CDR1 SNHLY, CDR2 FYNNEI. The CDR3 nucleotides read TGTGCCAGCAGTGATAGGGGGCGTCCCTCCTACGAGCAGTACTTC. This sequence encodes CASSDRGRPSYEQYF.

This clonotype was recorded many times. The chain uses TRBV6-2 or TRBV6-3 and TRBJ2-7; TRBD2 matches at 8 bases. The CDR3 covers 16 residues. The V gene end was trimmed by 1 base and the J gene end by 2 bases; junction bases not matched to a gene: 7. Germline V gene sequence: CDR1 MNHEY, CDR2 SVGEGT. For the CDR3, the DNA is TGTGCCAGCAGTTACTTCGGGGGGGACGTTACCTACGAGCAGTACTTC. Its protein is CASSYFGGDVTYEQYF.

At least ten counts were recorded for this clonotype. V is TRBV12-3 or TRBV12-4 and J is TRBJ2-7; unclear D gene. There are 15 residues in the CDR3. V was pared by 6 bases and J by 4 bases, with 19 bases between. The CDR3 bases are TGTGCCAGCAGCCCAACAAACAAGGGCTTTTACGAGCAGTACTTC. Translation: CASSPTNKGFYEQYF.

On this clonotype: The conserved phenylalanine or tryptophan normally closing the CDR3 is absent here, so this likely arose from a read error. V and J are TRBV15 and TRBJ2-5; D might be TRBD1 (5 bases). Trimming shortened V by 2 bases and J by 9 bases, and 19 bases separated the two germline ends. The germline V gene has CDR1 LNHNV and CDR2 YYDKDF (reference sequence). The CDR3 is 15 residues long. CDR3 region: CATSRQSQEFESQYY. The CDR3 nucleotides read TGTGCCACCAGCAGACAATCACAGGAATTTGAGTCCCAGTACTAC.

The genes are TRBV7-6 and TRBJ2-7; 9 bases map to TRBD2. Germline V gene lookup returns CDR1 SGHVS and CDR2 FNYEAQ. V shed 5 bases and J 2 bases; nucleotides not matched to a gene: 10. CDR3 size: 16 residues. DNA of the CDR3: TGTGCCAGCAGCCCGGTGCCCCCTAGCGGGACCTACGAGCAGTACTTC. It specifies CASSPVPPSGTYEQYF.

V usage is TRBV19 and J usage is TRBJ1-1; D unresolved. CDR1 and CDR2 (germline): LNHDA, SQIVND (reference sequence). CDR3 length equals 13 residues. V was cut by 6 bases and J by 6 bases, with 14 bases left in between. CDR3 region: CASRVGGIAEAFF. As DNA, the CDR3 is TGTGCCAGTAGGGTGGGAGGGATCGCTGAAGCTTTCTTT.

This CDR3 reads CASSGGGAGYEQYF. The DNA for the CDR3 is TGTGCCAGCTCCGGCGGGGGGGCCGGTTACGAGCAGTACTTC. The J gene is TRBJ2-7, the V gene TRBV6-2 or TRBV6-3; TRBD2 matches at 9 bases. Germline CDR1 MNHEY, CDR2 SVGEGT. This CDR3 spans 14 amino acids. Trimming at V came to 8 bases and at J to 4 bases, leaving 9 bases not matched to a gene.

The chain has TRBV4-1 and TRBJ2-7; tentative D call: TRBD2 (6 bases). V was trimmed by 4 bases and J by 1 base, leaving 20 bases between them. Germline values: CDR1 MGHRA, CDR2 YSYEKL. CDR3 size: 17 residues. This CDR3 is CASSPQLTSLISYEQYF. The CDR3 DNA reads TGCGCCAGCAGCCCCCAACTCACTAGCCTAATATCCTACGAGCAGTACTTC.

The J gene is TRBJ1-1, the V gene TRBV28; 8 nucleotides agree with TRBD1. With 11 bases clipped from V and 5 bases from J, the junction kept 10 bases outside the gene matches. CDR1 and CDR2 (germline): MDHEN, SYDVKM. The CDR3 extends over 13 amino acids. CDR3 bases: TGTGCCGGGGGGACAGGAGGGGGGACTGAAGCTTTCTTT. Translation gives CAGGTGGGTEAFF.

This clonotype was observed at least ten times. This sequence joins TRBV12-5 and TRBJ2-7; D call uncertain. The germline V gene has CDR1 LGHNT and CDR2 FRNRAP. The V end lost 3 bases, the J end lost 0 bases, and 12 bases lay between the germline ends. The CDR3 is made up of 15 amino acids. The CDR3 loop reads CASGLSRMSSYEQYF. In nucleotides, the CDR3 is TGTGCTAGTGGTTTAAGCCGTATGAGCTCCTACGAGCAGTACTTC. Drawing the rest from reference TRBV12-5 and TRBJ2-7, the complete variable domain is DARVTQTPRHKVTEMGQEVTMRCQPILGHNTVFWYRQTMMQGLELLAYFRNRAPLDDSGMPKDRFSAEMPDATLATLKIQPSEPRDSAVYFCASGLSRMSSYEQYFGPGTRLTVT.

The chain recombines TRBV28 with TRBJ2-2; D ambiguous. Trimming stripped 3 bases from V and 0 bases from J, with 11 bases between. Germline V CDR1 and CDR2: MDHEN, SYDVKM. The CDR3 is 16 amino acids. The CDR3 is CASSLTQNPNTGELFF. The DNA of the CDR3 is TGTGCCAGCAGTTTGACTCAGAACCCGAACACCGGGGAGCTGTTTTTT.

This rearrangement joins TRBV27 to TRBJ2-7; TRBD1 matches at 8 bases. Germline CDR1 and CDR2: MNHEY and SMNVEV (reference sequence). The CDR3 is made up of 17 amino acids. Trimming took 0 bases from V and 3 from J; bases not matched to a gene: 10. The CDR3 nucleotides read TGTGCCAGCAGTTTATCCGTAGGAGACAGGGGAATCTACGAGCAGTACTTC. Encoded protein: CASSLSVGDRGIYEQYF.

The V gene is TRBV29-1, the J gene TRBJ2-7, with 9 bases aligning to TRBD1. V lost 7 bases to trimming and J lost 2 bases; unmatched junction nucleotides: 9. The V gene's germline CDR1 is SQVTM and CDR2 ANQGSEA. The CDR3 has 14 residues. The CDR3 sequence: CSAGFGTGTYEQYF. The CDR3 nucleotides are TGCAGCGCCGGATTCGGGACAGGGACCTACGAGCAGTACTTC.

This clonotype was observed many times. The chain combines TRBV25-1 with TRBJ1-5; D remains ambiguous. Trimming cost V 2 bases and J 5 bases, with 10 bases left between them. Germline lookup yields CDR1 MGHDK and CDR2 SYGVNS. The CDR3 extends over 14 amino acids. The CDR3 DNA sequence: TGTGCCAGCAGTGAAGACCGCGTCGATCAGCCCCAGCATTTT. Its protein product is CASSEDRVDQPQHF.

This chain uses TRBV27 with TRBJ2-2; possible D gene TRBD2, 5 bases. The CDR3 spans 13 residues. Trimming cost V 8 bases and J 4 bases, with 11 bases left between them. Germline CDR1 is MNHEY and CDR2 is SMNVEV (reference sequence). The CDR3, as DNA: TGTGCCAGCCTCTCCGAGGGCACCGGGGAGCTGTTTTTT. Its protein is CASLSEGTGELFF.

This clonotype was seen many times. The chain has TRBV15 and TRBJ1-6, with D perhaps TRBD1 (5 bases). V lost 0 bases to trimming and J lost 11 bases, with 11 bases between them. The CDR3 loop spans 14 amino acids. Germline V gene lookup returns CDR1 LNHNV and CDR2 YYDKDF (reference sequence). The CDR3 protein is CATSREGPNPPLHF. The CDR3 region has the DNA TGTGCCACCAGCAGAGAGGGACCAAACCCACCCCTCCACTTT.

V is TRBV19 and J is TRBJ2-2; D may be TRBD1 (5 bases). With 7 bases removed from V and 0 bases from J, the gap between germline ends came to 12 bases. Germline assignment: CDR1 LNHDA and CDR2 SQIVND (reference sequence). The CDR3 covers 15 residues. CDR3 region: CASTKGSANTGELFF. The CDR3 bases are TGTGCCAGTACAAAGGGGTCTGCGAACACCGGGGAGCTGTTTTTT.

This clonotype was counted ten times or more. V and J are TRBV15 and TRBJ2-7; 9 bases line up with TRBD1. CDR3 length: 15 residues. The junction had 8 bases not matched to a gene; V was cut back by 5 bases and J by 3 bases. Germline CDR1 and CDR2: LNHNV and YYDKDF (reference sequence). The CDR3 DNA follows: TGTGCCACCAGCGGGGGACAGGGAAGGGACTACGAGCAGTACTTC. This encodes CATSGGQGRDYEQYF.

J is TRBJ1-2 and V is TRBV28; D is unclear. CDR3 length: 16 residues. Germline V gene sequence: CDR1 MDHEN, CDR2 SYDVKM. V lost 2 bases and J 8 bases, leaving 21 bases between the germline ends. CDR3 in DNA: TGTGCCAGCAGTTTACGGCCGGAAGGCAGCCGGCGCGGCTACACCTTC. Translating gives CASSLRPEGSRRGYTF.

The CDR3 loop reads CASSQDLAVGSNQPQHF. CDR3 DNA: TGTGCCAGCAGCCAAGATTTGGCAGTAGGAAGCAATCAGCCCCAGCATTTT. The rearrangement links TRBV3-1 to TRBJ1-5; no firm D call. Germline V gene data show CDR1 as LGHDT and CDR2 as YNNKEL (reference sequence). The CDR3 covers 17 residues. V lost 0 bases and J lost 1, with 13 bases in between.

This clonotype showed up just once. The V and J genes are TRBV28 and TRBJ1-1; unclear D gene. Germline assignment: CDR1 MDHEN and CDR2 SYDVKM. Deletions cut 5 bases from V and 3 bases from J, with 7 bases between. This CDR3 has 12 amino acids. CDR3 loop: CASSRTDTEAFF. The CDR3 DNA reads TGTGCCAGCAGTCGGACGGACACTGAAGCTTTCTTT.

The chain links TRBV30 to TRBJ2-7; D is perhaps TRBD2 (6 bases). This CDR3 has 13 residues. V was cut by 1 base and J by 3 bases, with 10 bases left in between. The germline V gene has CDR1 GTSNPN and CDR2 SVGIG (reference sequence). The CDR3 DNA follows: TGTGCCTGGAGTGGGGGCGGGGACTACGAGCAGTACTTC. It translates to CAWSGGGDYEQYF.

The chain links TRBV20-1 to TRBJ2-7; 10 nucleotides match TRBD2. CDR3 length equals 16 residues. Germline assignment: CDR1 DFQATT and CDR2 SNEGSKA (reference sequence). V lost 5 bases and J lost 0; bases outside the gene matches: 10. CDR3 coding DNA: TGCAGTGCTCAATCAACTAGCGGGGTTAGCTCCTACGAGCAGTACTTC. Translated, it gives CSAQSTSGVSSYEQYF.

The gene calls are TRBV6-1 and TRBJ1-5; D not certain. V was clipped by 8 bases and J by 0 bases, with 14 bases between them. The CDR3 consists of 15 residues. Germline V gene sequence: CDR1 MNHNS, CDR2 SASEGT. CDR3 protein: CASSYWQNSNQPQHF. The DNA of the CDR3 is TGTGCCAGCTCCTATTGGCAGAATAGCAATCAGCCCCAGCATTTT.